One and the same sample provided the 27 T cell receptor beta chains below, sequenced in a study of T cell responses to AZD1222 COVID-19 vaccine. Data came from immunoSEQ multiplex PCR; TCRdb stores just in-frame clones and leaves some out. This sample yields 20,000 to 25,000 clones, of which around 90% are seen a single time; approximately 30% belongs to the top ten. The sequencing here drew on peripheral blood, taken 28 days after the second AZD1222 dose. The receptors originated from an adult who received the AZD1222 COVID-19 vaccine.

The CDR3 DNA reads TGTGCCAGCAGCTTACGGGCCAGGAGCACTGAAGCTTTCTTT. It encodes CASSLRARSTEAFF. The chain is built from TRBV7-9 and TRBJ1-1; D ambiguous. Deletions cut 2 bases from V and 4 bases from J, with 11 bases between. This CDR3 comprises 14 residues. The germline CDR1 and CDR2 sequences are SEHNR and FQNEAQ (reference sequence).

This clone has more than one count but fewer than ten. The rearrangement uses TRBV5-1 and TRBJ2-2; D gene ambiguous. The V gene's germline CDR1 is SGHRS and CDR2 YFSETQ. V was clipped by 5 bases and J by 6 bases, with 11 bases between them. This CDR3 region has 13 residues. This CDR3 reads CASSSSVSGELFF. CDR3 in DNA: TGCGCCAGCAGTTCCTCGGTATCCGGGGAGCTGTTTTTT.

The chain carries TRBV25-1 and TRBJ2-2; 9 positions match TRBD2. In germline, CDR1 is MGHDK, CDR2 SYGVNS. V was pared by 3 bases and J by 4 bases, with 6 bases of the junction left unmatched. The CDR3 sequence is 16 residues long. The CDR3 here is CASSDSSSGSTGELFF. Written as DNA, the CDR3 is TGTGCCAGCAGTGATAGTAGTAGCGGGAGCACCGGGGAGCTGTTTTTT.

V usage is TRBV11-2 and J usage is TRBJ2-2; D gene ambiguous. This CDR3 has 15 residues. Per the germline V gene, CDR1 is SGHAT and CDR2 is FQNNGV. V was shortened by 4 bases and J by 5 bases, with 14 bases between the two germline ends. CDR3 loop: CASSSWIDKTGELFF. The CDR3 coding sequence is TGTGCCAGCAGCTCGTGGATCGACAAAACCGGGGAGCTGTTTTTT.

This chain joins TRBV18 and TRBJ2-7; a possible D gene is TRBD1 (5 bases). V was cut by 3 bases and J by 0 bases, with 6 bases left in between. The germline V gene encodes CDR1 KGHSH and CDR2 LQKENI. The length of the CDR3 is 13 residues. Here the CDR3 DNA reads TGTGCCAGCTCACCGGACATCTCCTACGAGCAGTACTTC. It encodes CASSPDISYEQYF.

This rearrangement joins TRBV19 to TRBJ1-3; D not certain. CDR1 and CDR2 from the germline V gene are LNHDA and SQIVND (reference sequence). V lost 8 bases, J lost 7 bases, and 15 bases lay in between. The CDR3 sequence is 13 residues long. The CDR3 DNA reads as TGTGCCAGTGGGAGCGGTCCTACGAACACCATATATTTT. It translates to CASGSGPTNTIYF.

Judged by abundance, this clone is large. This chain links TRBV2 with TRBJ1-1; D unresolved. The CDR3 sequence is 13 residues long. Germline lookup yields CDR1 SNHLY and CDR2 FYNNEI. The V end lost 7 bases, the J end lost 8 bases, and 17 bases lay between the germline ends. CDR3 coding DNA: TGTGCCAGCACCGTAATTGAGGACGAGGAAGCTTTCTTT. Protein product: CASTVIEDEEAFF.

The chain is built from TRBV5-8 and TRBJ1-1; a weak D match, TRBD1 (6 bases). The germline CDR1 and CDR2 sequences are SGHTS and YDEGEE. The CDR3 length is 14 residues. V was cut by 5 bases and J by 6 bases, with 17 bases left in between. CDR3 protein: CASRFNRAHPEAFF. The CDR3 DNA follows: TGTGCCAGCAGGTTTAACAGGGCACACCCTGAAGCTTTCTTT.

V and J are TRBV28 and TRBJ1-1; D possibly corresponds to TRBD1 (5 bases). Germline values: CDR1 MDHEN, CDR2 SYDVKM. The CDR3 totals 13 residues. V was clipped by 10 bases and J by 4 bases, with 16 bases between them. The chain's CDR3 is CATLRQGITEAFF. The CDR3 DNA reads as TGTGCCACCCTTCGGCAGGGAATCACTGAAGCTTTCTTT.

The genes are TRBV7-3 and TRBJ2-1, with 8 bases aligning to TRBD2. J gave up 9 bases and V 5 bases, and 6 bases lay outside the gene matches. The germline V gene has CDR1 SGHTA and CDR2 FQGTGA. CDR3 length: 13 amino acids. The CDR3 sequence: CASSPGLDGEQFF. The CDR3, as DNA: TGTGCCAGCAGCCCGGGACTAGATGGTGAGCAGTTCTTC. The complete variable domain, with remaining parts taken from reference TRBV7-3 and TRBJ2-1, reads GAGVSQTPSNKVTEKGKYVELRCDPISGHTALYWYRQSLGQGPEFLIYFQGTGAADDSGLPNDRFFAVRPEGSVSTLKIQRTERGDSAVYLCASSPGLDGEQFFGPGTRLTVL.

CDR3 sequence reads: CASSFSWETQYF. CDR3 in DNA: TGTGCCAGCAGCTTTTCCTGGGAGACCCAGTACTTC. This chain joins TRBV5-6 and TRBJ2-5; D unresolved. This CDR3 comprises 12 residues. Per germline, CDR1 SGHDT and CDR2 YYEEEE. Trimming removed 2 bases at V and 5 bases at J, with 7 bases between.

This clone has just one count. DNA of the CDR3: TGTGCCATCAGGCCCGGGACTACCCTTCAGAATACCTACGAGCAGTACTTC. It codes for CAIRPGTTLQNTYEQYF. The J gene is TRBJ2-7, the V gene TRBV10-3, with TRBD2 matching over 7 bases. Trimming took 6 bases from V and 2 from J; bases not matched to a gene: 16. Germline CDR1 is ENHRY and CDR2 is SYGVKD. The CDR3 covers 17 residues.

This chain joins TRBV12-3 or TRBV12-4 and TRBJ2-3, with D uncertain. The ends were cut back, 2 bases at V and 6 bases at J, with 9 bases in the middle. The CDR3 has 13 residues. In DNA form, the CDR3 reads TGTGCCAGCAGTTTACCTCCCGCGGATACGCAGTATTTT. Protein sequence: CASSLPPADTQYF.

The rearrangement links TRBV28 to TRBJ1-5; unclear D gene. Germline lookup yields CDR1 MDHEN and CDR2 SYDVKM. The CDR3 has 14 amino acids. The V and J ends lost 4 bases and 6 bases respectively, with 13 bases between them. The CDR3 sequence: CASSSGGQSQPQHF. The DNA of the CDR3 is TGTGCCAGCAGTTCGGGAGGGCAAAGTCAGCCCCAGCATTTT. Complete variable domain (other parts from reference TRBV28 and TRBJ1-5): DVKVTQSSRYLVKRTGEKVFLECVQDMDHENMFWYRQDPGLGLRLIYFSYDVKMKEKGDIPEGYSVSREKKERFSLILESASTNQTSMYLCASSSGGQSQPQHFGDGTRLSIL.

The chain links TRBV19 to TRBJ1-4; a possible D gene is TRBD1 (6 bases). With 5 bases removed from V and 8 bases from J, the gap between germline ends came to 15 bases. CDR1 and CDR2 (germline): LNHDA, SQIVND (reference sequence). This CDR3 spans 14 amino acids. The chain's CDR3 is CASSASRGNEKLFF. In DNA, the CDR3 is TGTGCCAGTAGTGCAAGCAGGGGAAACGAAAAACTGTTTTTT.

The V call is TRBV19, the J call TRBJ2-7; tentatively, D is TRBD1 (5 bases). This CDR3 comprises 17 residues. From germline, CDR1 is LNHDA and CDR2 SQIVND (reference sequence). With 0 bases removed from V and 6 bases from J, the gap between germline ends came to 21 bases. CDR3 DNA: TGTGCCAGTAGTATAGATTGGGGCGATCACCTTCCCTCCGAGCAGTACTTC. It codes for CASSIDWGDHLPSEQYF.

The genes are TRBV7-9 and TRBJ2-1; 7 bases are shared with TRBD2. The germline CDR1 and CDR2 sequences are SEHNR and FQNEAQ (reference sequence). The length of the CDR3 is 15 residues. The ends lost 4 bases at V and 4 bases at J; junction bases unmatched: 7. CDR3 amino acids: CASSYLAARYNEQFF. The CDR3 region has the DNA TGTGCCAGCAGCTACCTAGCGGCCAGGTACAATGAGCAGTTCTTC.

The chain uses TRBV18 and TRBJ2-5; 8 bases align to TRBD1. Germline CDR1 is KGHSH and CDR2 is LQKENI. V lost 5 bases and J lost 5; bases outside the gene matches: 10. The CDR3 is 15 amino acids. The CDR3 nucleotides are TGTGCCAGCTCAGAAGGACAGGGAGTGGGCGAGACCCAGTACTTC. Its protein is CASSEGQGVGETQYF.

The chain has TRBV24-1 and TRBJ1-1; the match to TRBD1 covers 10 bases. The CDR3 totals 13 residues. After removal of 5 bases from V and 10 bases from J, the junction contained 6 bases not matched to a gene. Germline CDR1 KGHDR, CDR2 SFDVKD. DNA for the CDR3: TGTGCCACCAGTGGCCTGGACAGGGGGGGAGCTTTCTTT. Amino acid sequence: CATSGLDRGGAFF.

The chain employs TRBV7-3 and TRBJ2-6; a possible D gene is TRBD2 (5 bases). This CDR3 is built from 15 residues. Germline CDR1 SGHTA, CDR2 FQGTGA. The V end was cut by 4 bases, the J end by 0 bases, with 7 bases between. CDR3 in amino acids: CASSSGSSGANVLTF. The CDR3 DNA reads TGTGCCAGCAGCTCGGGGAGCTCTGGGGCCAACGTCCTGACTTTC.

CDR3 region: CASSDGTLGDIQYF. Here the CDR3 DNA reads TGCGCCAGCAGTGATGGGACCCTAGGGGACATTCAGTACTTC. J is TRBJ2-4 and V is TRBV10-2; D might be TRBD1 or TRBD2, each matching 5 bases. This CDR3 contains 14 residues. Trimming removed 3 bases from V and 8 bases from J, with 14 bases in between. Germline lookup yields CDR1 WSHSY and CDR2 SAAADI.

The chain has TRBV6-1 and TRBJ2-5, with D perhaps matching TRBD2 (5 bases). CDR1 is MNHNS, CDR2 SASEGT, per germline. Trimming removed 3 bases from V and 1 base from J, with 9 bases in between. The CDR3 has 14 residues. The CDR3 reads CASSDGVSQETQYF. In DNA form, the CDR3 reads TGTGCCAGCAGTGACGGGGTATCCCAAGAGACCCAGTACTTC.

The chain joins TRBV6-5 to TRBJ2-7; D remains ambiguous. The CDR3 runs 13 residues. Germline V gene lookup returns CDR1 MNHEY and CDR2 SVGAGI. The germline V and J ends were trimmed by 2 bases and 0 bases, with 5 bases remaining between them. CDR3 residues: CASSYASSYEQYF. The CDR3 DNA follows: TGTGCCAGCAGTTACGCTTCCTCCTACGAGCAGTACTTC.

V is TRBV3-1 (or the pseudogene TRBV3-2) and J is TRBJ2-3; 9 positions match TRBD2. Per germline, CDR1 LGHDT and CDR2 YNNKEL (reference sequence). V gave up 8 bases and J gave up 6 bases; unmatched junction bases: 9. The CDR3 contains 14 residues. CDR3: CASSAGLAMDTQYF. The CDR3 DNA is TGTGCCAGCTCAGCGGGACTAGCAATGGATACGCAGTATTTT.

CDR3: CASSYPTRSGDGNQPQHF. CDR3 DNA sequence: TGTGCCAGCAGTTACCCTACTCGTTCAGGGGATGGCAATCAGCCCCAGCATTTT. The chain is built from TRBV6-2 or TRBV6-3 and TRBJ1-5; D perhaps matches TRBD1 (6 bases). CDR3 length: 18 residues. The V gene's germline CDR1 is MNHEY and CDR2 SVGEGT. The germline V and J ends were trimmed by 2 bases and 2 bases, with 19 bases remaining between them.

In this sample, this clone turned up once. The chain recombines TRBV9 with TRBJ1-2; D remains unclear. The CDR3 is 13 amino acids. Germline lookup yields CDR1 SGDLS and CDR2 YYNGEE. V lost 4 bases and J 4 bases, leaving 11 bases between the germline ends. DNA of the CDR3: TGTGCCAGCAGCACCCAAGCGGTCTATGGCTACACCTTC. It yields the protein CASSTQAVYGYTF.

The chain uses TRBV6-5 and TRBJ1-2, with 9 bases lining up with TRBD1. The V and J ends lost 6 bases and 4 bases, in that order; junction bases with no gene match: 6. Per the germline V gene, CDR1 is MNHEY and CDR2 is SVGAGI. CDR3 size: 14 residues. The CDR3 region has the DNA TGTGCCAGCAGCCAACAGGGGGCTGGCTATGGCTACACCTTC. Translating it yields CASSQQGAGYGYTF.